The clone carrying this TCR beta chain has only a few counts. Its matching antigen is unknown. Primers used in a second PCR of roughly 6 to 12 cycles were a sample-barcoded 5' primer and a J-beta primer mix. TCRdb re-called the 5' RACE reads with MiXCR, one entry per CDR3 protein. The sample records around 800,000 distinct CDR3 sequences, about a quarter being singletons. The data belong to a study of blood T cells in healthy people across ages. Broader study findings: Roughly linear declines in TCR beta diversity per million T cells occurred with age.

CDR1 is DFQATT, CDR2 SNEGSKA, per germline (reference sequence). Trimming shortened V by 4 bases and J by 10 bases, and 14 bases separated the two germline ends. The CDR3 is 13 amino acids. This sample also belongs to another study, concerning T cells of mothers and their children.

This TCR came from a boy aged 10-17 years in good health. Sequencing was carried out using blood. The V and J genes are TRBV20-1 and TRBJ1-6; D perhaps matches TRBD1 (6 bases). Written as DNA, the CDR3 is TGCAGTGCTACGGACAGCGGACCATCACCCCTCCACTTT. It specifies CSATDSGPSPLHF.